This TCR beta chain comes out of a study of blood T cell repertoires in COVID-19. The overall study: In each case, the material was cDNA or gDNA derived from T cells, B-cell-depleted T cells, or PBMCs.

Clones were sequenced by immunoSEQ multiplex PCR, and TCRdb holds only the in-frame ones, with some missing. The repertoire holds some 250,000 clones, with around nine tenths as singletons. The CDR3 loop spans 16 amino acids. Looked up from germline, CDR1 is SGHRS and CDR2 is YFSETQ. J lost 2 bases, V lost 4 bases, and 7 bases had no gene match. Participants, about 18 to 100 years old, spanned fewer than 30 US areas. Categorization into cohorts depended on clinical history that participants reported. What the recovered Cohort 3 donors had was two negative PCRs, clearance, or symptom resolution. This clone was seen only a few times.

The chain carries TRBV5-1 and TRBJ1-1, with 11 bases that match TRBD1. The source material was PBMCs or T cells enriched from blood (not recorded which). The sequence was obtained from a man aged 35 to 55 who had recovered from COVID-19. The CDR3 nucleotides are TGCGCCAGCAGCCTTGGACAGGGGGCGTTTAACACTGAAGCTTTCTTT. Its protein is CASSLGQGAFNTEAFF.